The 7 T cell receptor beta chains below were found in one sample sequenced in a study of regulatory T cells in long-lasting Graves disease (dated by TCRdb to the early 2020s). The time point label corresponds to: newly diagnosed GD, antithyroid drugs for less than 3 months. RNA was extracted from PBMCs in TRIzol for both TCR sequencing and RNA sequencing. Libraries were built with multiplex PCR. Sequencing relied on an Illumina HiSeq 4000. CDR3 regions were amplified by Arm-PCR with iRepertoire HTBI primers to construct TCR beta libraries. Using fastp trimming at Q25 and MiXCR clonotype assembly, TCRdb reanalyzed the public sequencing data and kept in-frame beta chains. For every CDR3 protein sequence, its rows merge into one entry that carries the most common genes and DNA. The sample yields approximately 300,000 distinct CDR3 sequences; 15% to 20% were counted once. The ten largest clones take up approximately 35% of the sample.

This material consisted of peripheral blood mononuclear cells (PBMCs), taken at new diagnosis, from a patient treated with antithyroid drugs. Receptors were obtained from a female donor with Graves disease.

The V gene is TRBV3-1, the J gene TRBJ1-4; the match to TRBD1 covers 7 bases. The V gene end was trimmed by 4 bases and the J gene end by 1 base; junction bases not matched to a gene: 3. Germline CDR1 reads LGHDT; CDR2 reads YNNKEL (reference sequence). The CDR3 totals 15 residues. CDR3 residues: CASSPRQGTNEKLFF. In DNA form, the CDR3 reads TGTGCCAGCAGCCCGAGACAGGGAACTAATGAAAAACTGTTTTTT.

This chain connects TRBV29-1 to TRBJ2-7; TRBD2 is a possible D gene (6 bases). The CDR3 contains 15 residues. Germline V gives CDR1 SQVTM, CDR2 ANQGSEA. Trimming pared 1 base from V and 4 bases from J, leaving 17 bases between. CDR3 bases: TGCAGCGTTGAAGGAAGAGTGTTAGGGACTTACGAGCAGTACTTC. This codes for CSVEGRVLGTYEQYF.

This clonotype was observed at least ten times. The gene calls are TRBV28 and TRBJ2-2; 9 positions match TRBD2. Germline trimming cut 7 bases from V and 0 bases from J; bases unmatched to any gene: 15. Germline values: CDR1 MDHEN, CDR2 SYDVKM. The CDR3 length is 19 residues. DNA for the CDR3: TGTGCCAGCACATGGGGGCAGGGCGGGACTAGCCCGAACACCGGGGAGCTGTTTTTT. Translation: CASTWGQGGTSPNTGELFF.

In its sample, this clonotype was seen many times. CDR3 in amino acids: CATSDHGTANTGELFF. CDR3 coding DNA: TGTGCCACCAGTGACCATGGGACCGCGAACACCGGGGAGCTGTTTTTT. The chain uses TRBV24-1 and TRBJ2-2; either TRBD1 or TRBD2 may supply D (5 bases each). The CDR3 extends over 16 amino acids. CDR1 is KGHDR and CDR2 is SFDVKD in the germline V gene. V was cut by 4 bases and J by 0 bases, with 11 bases left in between.

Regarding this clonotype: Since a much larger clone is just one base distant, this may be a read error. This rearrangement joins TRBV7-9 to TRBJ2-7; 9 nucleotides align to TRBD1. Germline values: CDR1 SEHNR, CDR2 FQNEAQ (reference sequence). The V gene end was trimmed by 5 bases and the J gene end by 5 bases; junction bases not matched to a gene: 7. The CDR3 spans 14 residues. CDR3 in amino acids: CASSGRDRVHEQYF. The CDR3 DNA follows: TGTGCCAGCAGCGGCCGGGACAGGGTCCACGAGCAGTACTTC.

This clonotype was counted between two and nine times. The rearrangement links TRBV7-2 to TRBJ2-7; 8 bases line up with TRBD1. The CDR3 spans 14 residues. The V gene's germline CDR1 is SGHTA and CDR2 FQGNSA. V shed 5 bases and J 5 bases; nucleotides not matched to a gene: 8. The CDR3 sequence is CASSVGTGIDEQYF. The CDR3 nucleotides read TGTGCCAGCAGCGTAGGGACAGGTATCGACGAGCAGTACTTC.

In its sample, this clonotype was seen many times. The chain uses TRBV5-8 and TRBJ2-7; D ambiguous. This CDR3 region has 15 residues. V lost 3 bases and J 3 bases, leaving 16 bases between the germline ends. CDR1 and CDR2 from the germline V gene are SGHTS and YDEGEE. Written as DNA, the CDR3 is TGTGCCAGCAGCTCCGGACGCACAATTTACTACGAGCAGTACTTC. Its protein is CASSSGRTIYYEQYF.